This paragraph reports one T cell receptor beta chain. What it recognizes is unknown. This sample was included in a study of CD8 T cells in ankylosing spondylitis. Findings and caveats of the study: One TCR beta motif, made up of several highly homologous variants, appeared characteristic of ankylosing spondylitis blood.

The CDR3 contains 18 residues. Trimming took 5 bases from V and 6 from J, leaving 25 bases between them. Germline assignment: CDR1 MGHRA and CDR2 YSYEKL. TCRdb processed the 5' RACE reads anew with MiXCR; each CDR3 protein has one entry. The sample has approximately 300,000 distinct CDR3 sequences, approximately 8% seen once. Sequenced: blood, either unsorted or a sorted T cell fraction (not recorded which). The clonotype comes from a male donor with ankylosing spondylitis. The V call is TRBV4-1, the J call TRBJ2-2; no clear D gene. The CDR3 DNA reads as TGCGCCAGCAGCTTTGGACCCATAGGGCCCCGGGCGGCCGGGGAGCTGTTTTTT. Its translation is CASSFGPIGPRAAGELFF.